The present TCR beta chain was sequenced within a study of shared clonotypes between healthy human individuals. Terminally differentiated effector memory CD45RA+ cells were left out of the naive CD8 fraction, which was CD45RO-negative and positively selected for CCR7. In the original workflow: ImmunoSEQ junction-only sequences lacked quality scores, so their filtering differed. The protocol was immunoSEQ multiplex PCR, while the TCRdb copy is restricted to in-frame clones and leaves out a portion. The DNA gave D and trimming, while V, J and clone size come from that table. The table has roughly 550,000 clones, around 95% seen once. V lost 7 bases and J lost 4; bases outside the gene matches: 3. This CDR3 is 11 amino acids long. Germline lookup yields CDR1 SQVTM and CDR2 ANQGSEA.

The chain links TRBV29-1 to TRBJ2-7, with TRBD2 matching 8 bases. This clonotype originated in a woman in her thirties in good health. Source material: naive CD8+ T cells sorted from blood. This chain's CDR3 is CSAGGAYEQYF. CDR3 nucleotide sequence: TGCAGCGCCGGGGGGGCTTACGAGCAGTACTTC.